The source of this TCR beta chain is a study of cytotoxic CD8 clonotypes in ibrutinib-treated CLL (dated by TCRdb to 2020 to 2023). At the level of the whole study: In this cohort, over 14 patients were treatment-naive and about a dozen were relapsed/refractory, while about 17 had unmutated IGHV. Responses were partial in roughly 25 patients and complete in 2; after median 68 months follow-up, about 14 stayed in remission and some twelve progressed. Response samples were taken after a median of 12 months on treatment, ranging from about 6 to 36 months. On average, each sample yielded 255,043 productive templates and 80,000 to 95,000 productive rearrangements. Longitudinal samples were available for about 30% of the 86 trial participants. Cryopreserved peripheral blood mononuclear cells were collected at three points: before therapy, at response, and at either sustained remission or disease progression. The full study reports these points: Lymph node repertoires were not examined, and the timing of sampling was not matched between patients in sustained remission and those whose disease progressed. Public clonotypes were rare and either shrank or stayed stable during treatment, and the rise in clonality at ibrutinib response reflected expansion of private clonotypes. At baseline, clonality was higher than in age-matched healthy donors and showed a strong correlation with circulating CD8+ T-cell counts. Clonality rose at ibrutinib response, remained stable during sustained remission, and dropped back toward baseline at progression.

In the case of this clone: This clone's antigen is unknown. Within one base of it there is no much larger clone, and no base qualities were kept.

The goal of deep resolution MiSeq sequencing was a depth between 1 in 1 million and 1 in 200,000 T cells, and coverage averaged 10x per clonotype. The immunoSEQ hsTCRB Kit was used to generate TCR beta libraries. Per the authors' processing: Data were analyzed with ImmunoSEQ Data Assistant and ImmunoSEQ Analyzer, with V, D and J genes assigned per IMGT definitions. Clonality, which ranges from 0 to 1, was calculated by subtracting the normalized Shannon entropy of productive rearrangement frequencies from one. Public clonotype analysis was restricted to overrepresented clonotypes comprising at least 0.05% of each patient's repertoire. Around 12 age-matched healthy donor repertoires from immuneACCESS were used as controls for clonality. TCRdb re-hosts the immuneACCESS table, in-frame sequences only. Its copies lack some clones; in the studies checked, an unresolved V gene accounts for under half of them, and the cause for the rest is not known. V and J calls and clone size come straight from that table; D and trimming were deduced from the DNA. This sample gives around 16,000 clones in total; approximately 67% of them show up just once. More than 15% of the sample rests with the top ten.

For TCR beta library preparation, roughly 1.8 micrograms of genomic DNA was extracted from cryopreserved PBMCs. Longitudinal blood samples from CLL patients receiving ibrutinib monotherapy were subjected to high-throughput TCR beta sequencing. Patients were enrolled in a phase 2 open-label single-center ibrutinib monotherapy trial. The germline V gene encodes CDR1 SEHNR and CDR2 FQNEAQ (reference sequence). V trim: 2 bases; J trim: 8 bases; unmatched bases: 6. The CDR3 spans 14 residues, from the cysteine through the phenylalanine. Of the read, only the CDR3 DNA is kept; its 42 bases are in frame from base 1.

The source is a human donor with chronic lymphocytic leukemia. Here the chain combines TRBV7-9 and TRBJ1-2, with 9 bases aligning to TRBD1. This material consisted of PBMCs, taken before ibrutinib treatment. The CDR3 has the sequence CASSLTQGALGYTF. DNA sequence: TGTGCCAGCAGCTTAACACAGGGGGCGCTGGGCTACACCTTC. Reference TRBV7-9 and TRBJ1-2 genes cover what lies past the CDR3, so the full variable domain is DTGVSQNPRHKITKRGQNVTFRCDPISEHNRLYWYRQTLGQGPEFLTYFQNEAQLEKSRLLSDRFSAERPKGSFSTLEIQRTEQGDSAMYLCASSLTQGALGYTFGSGTRLTVV.